Presented here are 31 T cell receptor beta chains from one specimen sequenced in a study of T cell responses to AZD1222 COVID-19 vaccine. TCRdb's copy holds only in-frame clones and misses some; the assay was immunoSEQ multiplex PCR. The sample holds about 56,000 clones; 75% to 90% are singletons and the top ten take 6.9%. Sequenced here: peripheral blood, sampled 28 days after the second AZD1222 dose. The origin of the receptors is an adult who received the AZD1222 COVID-19 vaccine.

V and J are TRBV6-5 and TRBJ2-5, with D possibly matching TRBD1 (5 bases). Germline-derived CDR1 and CDR2 are MNHEY and SVGAGI. The V end was cut by 6 bases, the J end by 5 bases, with 10 bases between. The CDR3 spans 12 residues. This chain's CDR3 is CASRSRAETQYF. As DNA, the CDR3 is TGTGCCAGCAGGTCCAGGGCGGAGACCCAGTACTTC.

V is TRBV6-5 and J is TRBJ1-4; 7 bases agree with TRBD1. V was pared by 0 bases and J by 11 bases, with 6 bases of the junction left unmatched. The germline V gene encodes CDR1 MNHEY and CDR2 SVGAGI. CDR3 size: 14 residues. The CDR3 sequence: CASSYSRQGGKLFF. The CDR3 DNA is TGTGCCAGCAGTTACTCGAGACAGGGAGGGAAACTGTTTTTT.

This clone was detected once. V gene TRBV19 combines with J gene TRBJ1-2; the D is unclear. This CDR3 spans 16 amino acids. V lost 4 bases to trimming and J lost 0 bases, with 15 bases between them. CDR1 is LNHDA and CDR2 is SQIVND in the germline V gene (reference sequence). CDR3 nucleotides: TGTGCCAGTAGTAAGCGATGGGGAAATACTAACTATGGCTACACCTTC. Translating gives CASSKRWGNTNYGYTF.

In its sample, this clone was seen once. CDR3 loop: CASTGTGPYGYTF. As DNA, the CDR3 is TGTGCCAGCACCGGGACAGGGCCCTATGGCTACACCTTC. The gene calls are TRBV28 and TRBJ1-2, with 9 bases identical to TRBD1. Trimming at V came to 7 bases and at J to 4 bases, leaving 4 bases not matched to a gene. CDR3 length equals 13 residues. CDR1 is MDHEN, CDR2 SYDVKM, per germline.

The chain joins TRBV14 to TRBJ2-3; unclear D gene. V was pared by 4 bases and J by 0 bases, with 8 bases between. Germline V CDR1 and CDR2: SGHDN, FVKESK. The CDR3 covers 14 residues. The CDR3 spells CASSPQFSTDTQYF. The CDR3, as DNA: TGTGCCAGCAGCCCTCAATTCAGCACAGATACGCAGTATTTT. The variable domain in full, completed from reference TRBV14 and TRBJ2-3, reads EAGVTQFPSHSVIEKGQTVTLRCDPISGHDNLYWYRRVMGKEIKFLLHFVKESKQDESGMPNNRFLAERTGGTYSTLKVQPAELEDSGVYFCASSPQFSTDTQYFGPGTRLTVL.

This chain joins TRBV6-5 and TRBJ2-4; the D gene could be TRBD1 or TRBD2 (7 bases each). The germline gives CDR1 MNHEY, CDR2 SVGAGI. The CDR3 is 16 amino acids. V gave up 0 bases and J gave up 7 bases, with 16 bases separating them. The CDR3 is CASSYSPGGVQNIQYF. DNA for the CDR3: TGTGCCAGCAGTTACTCACCAGGGGGGGTACAGAACATTCAGTACTTC.

The chain employs TRBV29-1 and TRBJ2-3, with TRBD2 matching 7 bases. The CDR3 has 12 amino acids. Germline values: CDR1 SQVTM, CDR2 ANQGSEA. V was pared by 5 bases and J by 6 bases, with 5 bases of the junction left unmatched. In DNA, the CDR3 is TGCAGCGTTTGGGGAGGGCCGGATACGCAGTATTTT. Amino acids: CSVWGGPDTQYF.

This chain joins TRBV11-1 and TRBJ1-2; TRBD1 might be the D (6 bases). CDR1 SGHAT and CDR2 FQDESV come from the germline V gene (reference sequence). The CDR3 contains 16 residues. Trimming took off 2 bases at V and 0 bases at J, with 13 bases between the two ends. CDR3 region: CASSLSSGAANYGYTF. DNA for the CDR3: TGTGCCAGCAGCTTATCATCAGGGGCAGCTAACTATGGCTACACCTTC.

The chain carries TRBV12-3 or TRBV12-4 and TRBJ2-5, with 11 nucleotides matching TRBD2. The CDR3 spans 13 residues. With 10 bases clipped from V and 4 bases from J, the junction kept 5 bases outside the gene matches. The DNA for the CDR3 is TGTGCCATCGTAGCGGGAGGGGGAGAGACCCAGTACTTC. Its protein is CAIVAGGGETQYF.

The J gene is TRBJ1-3, the V gene TRBV6-6; D is uncertain. The V gene's germline CDR1 is MNHNY and CDR2 SVGAGI (reference sequence). The CDR3 consists of 14 residues. V shed 0 bases and J shed 4 bases, with 7 bases lying between them. CDR3 DNA: TGTGCCAGCAGTTACTCGGTGGTCGGAAACACCATATATTTT. It translates to CASSYSVVGNTIYF.

This clone was recorded a few times. V gene TRBV5-5 combines with J gene TRBJ2-1; D uncertain. CDR3 size: 14 residues. Deletions cut 0 bases from V and 4 bases from J, with 8 bases between. The germline gives CDR1 SGHKS, CDR2 YYEKEE (reference sequence). The CDR3 protein is CASSLATVYNEQFF. Here the CDR3 DNA reads TGTGCCAGCAGCTTGGCGACCGTGTACAATGAGCAGTTCTTC.

The rearrangement links TRBV11-2 to TRBJ2-2; no clear D gene. Trimming took 6 bases from V and 2 from J, leaving 10 bases between them. This CDR3 has 14 residues. Germline V gene data show CDR1 as SGHAT and CDR2 as FQNNGV. CDR3 in amino acids: CASSRRGNTGELFF. The CDR3 DNA sequence: TGTGCCAGCAGTCGGAGAGGTAACACCGGGGAGCTGTTTTTT.

The chain carries TRBV7-2 and TRBJ2-3; D uncertain. V lost 3 bases, J lost 6 bases, and 10 bases lay in between. This CDR3 has 13 amino acids. CDR1 and CDR2 from the germline V gene are SGHTA and FQGNSA. This CDR3 is CASSFSIGDTQYF. As DNA, the CDR3 is TGTGCCAGCAGCTTCTCGATCGGGGATACGCAGTATTTT.

The sample holds one count of this clone. The genes are TRBV7-2 and TRBJ2-3, with D possibly TRBD1 on 5 matching bases. Germline-derived CDR1 and CDR2 are SGHTA and FQGNSA. Trimming took off 5 bases at V and 0 bases at J, with 21 bases between the two ends. The CDR3 has 18 residues. The CDR3 spells CASSIRQTPVISTDTQYF. The DNA of the CDR3 is TGTGCCAGCAGCATTCGACAGACCCCCGTAATTAGCACAGATACGCAGTATTTT.

This chain links TRBV6-5 with TRBJ1-5, with unresolved D. The CDR3 runs to 15 residues. Germline V gene lookup returns CDR1 MNHEY and CDR2 SVGAGI. V lost 4 bases, J lost 0 bases, and 10 bases lay in between. The CDR3 DNA reads as TGTGCCAGCAGTTCACCACGGTATAGCAATCAGCCCCAGCATTTT. Its protein product is CASSSPRYSNQPQHF.

The J gene is TRBJ1-3, the V gene TRBV7-9; 11 bases agree with TRBD1. The V gene's germline CDR1 is SEHNR and CDR2 FQNEAQ (reference sequence). CDR3 length equals 18 residues. Trimming removed 3 bases from V and 0 bases from J; junction bases left unmatched: 7. The CDR3 DNA is TGTGCCAGCAGCTTTGCCGGGACAGGGGGGAGCTCTGGAAACACCATATATTTT. Translation gives CASSFAGTGGSSGNTIYF.

This sequence joins TRBV24-1 and TRBJ1-5, with 9 bases identical to TRBD1. The V gene's germline CDR1 is KGHDR and CDR2 SFDVKD. The V gene end was trimmed by 4 bases and the J gene end by 6 bases; junction bases not matched to a gene: 3. CDR3 length: 14 residues. CDR3 in DNA: TGTGCCACCAGTGACTGGGACAGGGCTCAGCCCCAGCATTTT. It yields the protein CATSDWDRAQPQHF.

The CDR3 region has the DNA TGTGCCACCAGTGATTTGAGCCCCCCGGGTGCCGGGGAGCTGTTTTTT. The encoded protein is CATSDLSPPGAGELFF. This sequence joins TRBV24-1 and TRBJ2-2; D ambiguous. V lost 0 bases to trimming and J lost 6 bases, with 13 bases between them. This CDR3 contains 16 residues. Germline loops: CDR1 KGHDR, CDR2 SFDVKD.

The chain has TRBV6-5 and TRBJ2-2; D remains unclear. CDR1 is MNHEY, CDR2 SVGAGI, per germline. The CDR3 is 13 amino acids. The V end lost 10 bases, the J end lost 0 bases, and 9 bases lay between the germline ends. CDR3 sequence reads: CAIKTANTGELFF. CDR3 in DNA: TGTGCCATTAAGACGGCGAACACCGGGGAGCTGTTTTTT.

The V gene is TRBV11-3, the J gene TRBJ2-2, with 10 bases lining up with TRBD1. The junction had 6 bases not matched to a gene; V was cut back by 2 bases and J by 6 bases. The CDR3 has 16 residues. CDR1 SGHNT and CDR2 YENEEA come from the germline V gene. As DNA, the CDR3 is TGTGCCAGCAGCTTAAGGCGGGGACAGGGGTCCGGGGAGCTGTTTTTT. The encoded protein is CASSLRRGQGSGELFF.

The rearrangement links TRBV7-8 to TRBJ2-1, with TRBD2 identical over 10 bases. CDR3 length: 19 amino acids. CDR1 and CDR2 from the germline V gene are SGHVS and FQNEAQ. Losses at the gene ends were 2 bases for V and 4 bases for J; bases not matched to a gene: 14. CDR3 in DNA: TGTGCCAGCAGCTTACGTGAGGGGCTGGGACTAGCGCCGTACAATGAGCAGTTCTTC. Translating it yields CASSLREGLGLAPYNEQFF.

CDR3 amino acids: CASRKGQIYGYTF. CDR3 sequence (DNA): TGTGCCAGTAGGAAGGGACAGATATATGGCTACACCTTC. The chain joins TRBV19 to TRBJ1-2; TRBD1 matches at 7 bases. CDR3 length: 13 residues. V was clipped by 6 bases and J by 5 bases; unmatched bases: 6. Germline V lookup: CDR1 LNHDA, CDR2 SQIVND (reference sequence).

V is TRBV5-1 and J is TRBJ1-6, with 12 positions matching TRBD1. Trimming removed 4 bases from V and 6 bases from J; junction bases left unmatched: 8. The CDR3 runs 17 residues. Germline assignment: CDR1 SGHRS and CDR2 YFSETQ. CDR3: CASSGPGQGAGNSPLHF. For the CDR3, the DNA is TGCGCCAGCAGCGGCCCGGGACAGGGGGCCGGTAATTCACCCCTCCACTTT.

The gene calls are TRBV18 and TRBJ1-1; 7 bases fit TRBD1. The CDR3 consists of 13 residues. Germline V gene sequence: CDR1 KGHSH, CDR2 LQKENI. V lost 2 bases and J lost 5; bases outside the gene matches: 2. The chain's CDR3 is CASSPDRETEAFF. CDR3 DNA: TGTGCCAGCTCACCAGACAGGGAAACTGAAGCTTTCTTT.

This chain joins TRBV24-1 and TRBJ1-2, with no clear D. The CDR3 totals 14 residues. Germline V lookup: CDR1 KGHDR, CDR2 SFDVKD. The ends were cut back, 3 bases at V and 4 bases at J, with 11 bases in the middle. The CDR3 protein is CATSDIYSSYGYTF. The CDR3, as DNA: TGTGCCACCAGTGATATTTACAGTAGCTATGGCTACACCTTC.

CDR3 sequence (DNA): TGTGCCAGCACCCCGGGATCAGATACGCAGTATTTT. Translation gives CASTPGSDTQYF. The chain recombines TRBV7-2 with TRBJ2-3; possible D gene TRBD2, 5 bases. The germline CDR1 and CDR2 sequences are SGHTA and FQGNSA. V lost 7 bases and J 4 bases, leaving 9 bases between the germline ends. The CDR3 consists of 12 residues.

This sequence joins TRBV5-6 and TRBJ1-6; D might be TRBD1 (5 bases). Germline values: CDR1 SGHDT, CDR2 YYEEEE. The CDR3 spans 17 residues. V lost 1 base and J 0 bases, leaving 11 bases between the germline ends. This CDR3 reads CASSLLRGSSYNSPLHF. DNA for the CDR3: TGTGCCAGCAGCTTGTTACGGGGCAGCTCCTATAATTCACCCCTCCACTTT.

V usage is TRBV6-5 and J usage is TRBJ1-1; tentatively, D is TRBD1 (6 bases). The V gene's germline CDR1 is MNHEY and CDR2 SVGAGI. The CDR3 totals 14 residues. V was trimmed by 5 bases and J by 0 bases, leaving 10 bases between them. The CDR3 sequence: CASSRGAVNTEAFF. Written as DNA, the CDR3 is TGTGCCAGCAGTAGGGGGGCAGTGAACACTGAAGCTTTCTTT.

J is TRBJ2-1 and V is TRBV27, with 9 bases fitting TRBD2. The CDR3 extends over 16 amino acids. Per the germline V gene, CDR1 is MNHEY and CDR2 is SMNVEV (reference sequence). V was pared by 0 bases and J by 8 bases, with 8 bases of the junction left unmatched. The CDR3 spells CASSLSKAGGSDEQFF. CDR3 bases: TGTGCCAGCAGTTTATCGAAAGCGGGAGGATCGGATGAGCAGTTCTTC.

The chain has TRBV7-9 and TRBJ1-6; D remains unclear. There are 14 residues in the CDR3. Deletions cut 3 bases from V and 6 bases from J, with 9 bases between. Germline V lookup: CDR1 SEHNR, CDR2 FQNEAQ (reference sequence). The CDR3 sequence is CASSFVQLNSPLHF. The DNA for the CDR3 is TGTGCCAGCAGCTTCGTACAGCTTAATTCACCCCTCCACTTT.

Only one count was recorded for this clone. This rearrangement joins TRBV5-1 to TRBJ2-5, with 11 bases lining up with TRBD2. Germline trimming cut 4 bases from V and 4 bases from J; bases unmatched to any gene: 9. CDR1 and CDR2 (germline): SGHRS, YFSETQ. The CDR3 runs to 16 residues. The CDR3: CASSPGLAEGGETQYF. Here the CDR3 DNA reads TGCGCCAGCAGCCCGGGACTAGCGGAGGGGGGAGAGACCCAGTACTTC. Full variable domain (rest looked up from reference TRBV5-1 and TRBJ2-5): KAGVTQTPRYLIKTRGQQVTLSCSPISGHRSVSWYQQTPGQGLQFLFEYFSETQRNKGNFPGRFSGRQFSNSRSEMNVSTLELGDSALYLCASSPGLAEGGETQYFGPGTRLLVL.